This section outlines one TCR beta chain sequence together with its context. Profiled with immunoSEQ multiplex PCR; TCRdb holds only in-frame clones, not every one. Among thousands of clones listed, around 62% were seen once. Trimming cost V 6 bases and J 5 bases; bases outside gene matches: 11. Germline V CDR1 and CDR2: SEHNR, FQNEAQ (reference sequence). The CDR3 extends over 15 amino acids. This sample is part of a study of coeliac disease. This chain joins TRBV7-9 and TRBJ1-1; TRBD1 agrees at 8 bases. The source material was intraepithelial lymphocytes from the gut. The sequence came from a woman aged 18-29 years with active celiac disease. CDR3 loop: CASSSQQGVRTEAFF. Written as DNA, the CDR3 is TGTGCCAGCAGTTCACAACAGGGGGTCCGTACTGAAGCTTTCTTT.